These T cell receptor beta chains were read from a single sample in a study of metastatic and nonmetastatic thyroid tumors. Through MiXCR, TCRdb re-clonotyped the PCR reads. This sample has about 30,000 clones; around 25% occur once, and the top ten carry 7% to 10%. The sample was blood. The receptors here all came from a female donor with papillary thyroid cancer or a benign thyroid nodule (not recorded which). Some clones in this sample may be carry-over from other donors' samples. Both conserved end residues are part of each CDR3. A D gene is named only where the DNA matches it firmly. A row's size may be missing; if present it is once, few, many or a size class.

j_call: TRBJ2-5; clone_size: many; v_call: TRBV7-2; d_call: NA; cdr3_aa: CASSPGTRDRETQYF; cdr3_nt: TGTGCCAGCAGCCCAGGGACGAGGGATCGGGAGACCCAGTACTTC
j_call: TRBJ1-1; clone_size: medium-sized; v_call: TRBV6-1; d_call: TRBD1; cdr3_aa: CASRVDRDKAFF; cdr3_nt: TGTGCCAGCAGAGTCGACAGGGACAAAGCTTTCTTT
j_call: TRBJ2-7; clone_size: NA; v_call: TRBV28; d_call: TRBD1; cdr3_aa: CACSLGQGRAAQYF; cdr3_nt: TGTGCCTGCAGTTTGGGACAGGGGAGGGCCGCGCAGTACTTC
j_call: TRBJ1-2; clone_size: NA; v_call: TRBV20-1; d_call: NA; cdr3_aa: CSARGDNYGYTF; cdr3_nt: TGCAGTGCTAGGGGGGATAACTATGGCTACACCTTC
j_call: TRBJ2-7; clone_size: medium-sized; v_call: TRBV6-5; d_call: TRBD2; cdr3_aa: CASSYSRLAGSSYEQYF; cdr3_nt: TGTGCCAGCAGTTACTCGAGACTAGCGGGGAGCTCCTACGAGCAGTACTTC
j_call: TRBJ2-2; clone_size: NA; v_call: TRBV6-1; d_call: TRBD2; cdr3_aa: CASGTSGRTGELLF; cdr3_nt: TGTGCCAGCGGGACTAGCGGGAGGACCGGGGAGCTGTTATTT
j_call: TRBJ1-1; clone_size: NA; v_call: TRBV29-1; d_call: NA; cdr3_aa: CSVERPISRDNEAFF; cdr3_nt: TGCAGCGTCGAACGGCCAATTTCCCGGGACAATGAAGCTTTCTTT
j_call: TRBJ2-2; clone_size: few; v_call: TRBV6-1; d_call: NA; cdr3_aa: CASRGITGELFF; cdr3_nt: TGTGCCAGCAGGGGGATCACCGGGGAGCTGTTTTTT
j_call: TRBJ2-7; clone_size: many; v_call: TRBV27; d_call: TRBD2; cdr3_aa: CASSSTRGTSGYEQYF; cdr3_nt: TGTGCCAGCAGTTCGACAAGGGGGACTAGCGGCTACGAGCAGTACTTC
j_call: TRBJ1-2; clone_size: many; v_call: TRBV18; d_call: NA; cdr3_aa: CASSQDTVSNYGYTF; cdr3_nt: TGTGCCAGCTCACAAGATACAGTGTCGAACTATGGCTACACCTTC
j_call: TRBJ1-4; clone_size: once; v_call: TRBV30; d_call: NA; cdr3_aa: CAWSVLDEKLFF; cdr3_nt: TGTGCCTGGAGTGTACTGGATGAAAAACTGTTTTTT
j_call: TRBJ2-1; clone_size: medium-sized; v_call: TRBV12-3/TRBV12-4; d_call: TRBD1; cdr3_aa: CASSLAGGYEQFF; cdr3_nt: TGTGCCAGCAGTTTGGCAGGGGGCTATGAGCAGTTCTTC
j_call: TRBJ2-1; clone_size: many; v_call: TRBV5-4; d_call: TRBD1; cdr3_aa: CASSPGQGTYNEQFF; cdr3_nt: TGTGCCAGCAGCCCGGGACAGGGAACCTACAATGAGCAGTTCTTC
j_call: TRBJ1-1; clone_size: many; v_call: TRBV2; d_call: NA; cdr3_aa: CATKDSQNTEAFF; cdr3_nt: TGTGCCACTAAAGACAGCCAGAACACTGAAGCTTTCTTT
j_call: TRBJ2-2; clone_size: many; v_call: TRBV5-1; d_call: NA; cdr3_aa: CASSLDPQNTGELFF; cdr3_nt: TGCGCCAGCAGCTTGGACCCCCAGAACACCGGGGAGCTGTTTTTT
j_call: TRBJ2-4; clone_size: many; v_call: TRBV25-1; d_call: TRBD1; cdr3_aa: CASGTENIQYF; cdr3_nt: TGTGCCAGCGGGACAGAAAACATTCAGTACTTC